What follows describes a single T cell receptor (beta chain). The antigen remains undetermined. The ends lost 4 bases at V and 3 bases at J; junction bases unmatched: 5. This CDR3 is built from 16 residues. This sample was included in a study of blood T cells in healthy people across ages. Study-wide results and limits: Diversity of TCR beta per million T cells declined in a roughly linear way with age.

For the second PCR, which ran for about 7 to 11 cycles, a sample-barcoded 5' primer and a J-beta primer mix were used. One entry per CDR3 protein, called by TCRdb with MiXCR from the 5' RACE reads. Of about 720,000 distinct CDR3 sequences listed, 22% are singletons. The clonotype originates from a man in his 70s in good health. Sequencing used blood. The rearrangement uses TRBV12-3 or TRBV12-4 and TRBJ2-1; TRBD2 agrees at 11 bases. CDR3 amino acids: CASSSSGRTYYNEQFF. In DNA, the CDR3 is TGTGCCAGCAGTTCTAGCGGGAGGACCTACTACAATGAGCAGTTCTTC.